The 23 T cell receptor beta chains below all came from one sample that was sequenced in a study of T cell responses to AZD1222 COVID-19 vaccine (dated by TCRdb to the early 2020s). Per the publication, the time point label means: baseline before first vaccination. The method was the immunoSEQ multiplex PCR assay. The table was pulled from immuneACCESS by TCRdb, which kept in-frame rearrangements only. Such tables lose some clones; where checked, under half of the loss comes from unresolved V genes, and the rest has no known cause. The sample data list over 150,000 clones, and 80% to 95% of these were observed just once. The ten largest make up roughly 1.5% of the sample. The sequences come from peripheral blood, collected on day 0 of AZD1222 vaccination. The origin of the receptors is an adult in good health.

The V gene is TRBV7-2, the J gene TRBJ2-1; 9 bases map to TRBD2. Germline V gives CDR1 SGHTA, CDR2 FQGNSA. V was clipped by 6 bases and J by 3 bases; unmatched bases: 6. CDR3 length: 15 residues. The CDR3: CASRVSGGGYNEQFF. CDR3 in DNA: TGTGCCAGCAGGGTTAGCGGGGGTGGCTACAATGAGCAGTTCTTC.

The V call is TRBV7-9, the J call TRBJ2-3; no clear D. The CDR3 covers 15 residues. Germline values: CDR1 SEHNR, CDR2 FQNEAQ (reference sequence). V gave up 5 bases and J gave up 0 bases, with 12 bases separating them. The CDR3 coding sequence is TGTGCCAGCAGCCCCCTGGCTGCCAGCACAGATACGCAGTATTTT. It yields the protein CASSPLAASTDTQYF.

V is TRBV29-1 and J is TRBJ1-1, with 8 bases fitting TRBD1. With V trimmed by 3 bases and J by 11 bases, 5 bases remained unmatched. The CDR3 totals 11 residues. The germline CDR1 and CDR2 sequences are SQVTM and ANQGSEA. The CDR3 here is CSVDRTGTAFF. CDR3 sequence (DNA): TGCAGCGTTGACCGGACAGGGACGGCTTTCTTT. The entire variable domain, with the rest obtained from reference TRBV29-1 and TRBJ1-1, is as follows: SAVISQKPSRDICQRGTSLTIQCQVDSQVTMMFWYRQQPGQSLTLIATANQGSEATYESGFVIDKFPISRPNLTFSTLTVSNMSPEDSSIYLCSVDRTGTAFFGQGTRLTVV.

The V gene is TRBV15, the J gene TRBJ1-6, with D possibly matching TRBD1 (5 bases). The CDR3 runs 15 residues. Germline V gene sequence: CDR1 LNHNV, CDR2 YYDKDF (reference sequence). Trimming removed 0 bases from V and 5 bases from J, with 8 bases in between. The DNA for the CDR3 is TGTGCCACCAGCAGAGATGGAGGGGATAATTCACCCCTCCACTTT. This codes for CATSRDGGDNSPLHF.

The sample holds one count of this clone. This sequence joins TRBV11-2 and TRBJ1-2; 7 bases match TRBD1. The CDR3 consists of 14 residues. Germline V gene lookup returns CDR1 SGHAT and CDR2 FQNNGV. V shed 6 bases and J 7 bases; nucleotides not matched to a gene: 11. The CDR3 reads CASSRDSILRGYTF. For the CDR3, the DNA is TGTGCCAGCAGTCGGGACAGTATATTACGTGGCTACACCTTC.

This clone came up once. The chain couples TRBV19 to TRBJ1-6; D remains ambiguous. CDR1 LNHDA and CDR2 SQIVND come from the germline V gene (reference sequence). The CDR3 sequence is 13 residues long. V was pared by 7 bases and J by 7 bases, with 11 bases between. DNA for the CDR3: TGTGCCAGTAACGGGATGGGGAATTCACCCCTCCACTTT. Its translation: CASNGMGNSPLHF.

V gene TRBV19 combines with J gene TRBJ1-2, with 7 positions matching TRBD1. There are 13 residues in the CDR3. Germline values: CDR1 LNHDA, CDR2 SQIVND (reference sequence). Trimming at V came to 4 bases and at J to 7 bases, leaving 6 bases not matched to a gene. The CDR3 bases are TGTGCCAGTAGTACCACAGGGGTCCCTGGCTACACCTTC. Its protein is CASSTTGVPGYTF.

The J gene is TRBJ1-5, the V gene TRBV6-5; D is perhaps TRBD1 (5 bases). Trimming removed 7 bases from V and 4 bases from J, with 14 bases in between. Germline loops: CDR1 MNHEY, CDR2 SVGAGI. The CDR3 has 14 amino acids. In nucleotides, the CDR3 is TGTGCCAGCACTGGGGCTCCAGGGAATCAGCCCCAGCATTTT. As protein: CASTGAPGNQPQHF.

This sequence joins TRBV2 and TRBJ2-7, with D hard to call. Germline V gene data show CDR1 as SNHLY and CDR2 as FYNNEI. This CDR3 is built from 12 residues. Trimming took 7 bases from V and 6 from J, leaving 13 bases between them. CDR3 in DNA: TGTGCCAGCACCCGGGCGAGTGGCGAGCAGTACTTC. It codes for CASTRASGEQYF.

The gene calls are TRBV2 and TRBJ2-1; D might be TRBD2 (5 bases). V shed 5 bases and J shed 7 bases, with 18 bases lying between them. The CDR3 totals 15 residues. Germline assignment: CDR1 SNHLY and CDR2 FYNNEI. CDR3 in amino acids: CASSRGIDRMNEQFF. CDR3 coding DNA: TGTGCCAGCAGTCGGGGAATTGACCGAATGAATGAGCAGTTCTTC.

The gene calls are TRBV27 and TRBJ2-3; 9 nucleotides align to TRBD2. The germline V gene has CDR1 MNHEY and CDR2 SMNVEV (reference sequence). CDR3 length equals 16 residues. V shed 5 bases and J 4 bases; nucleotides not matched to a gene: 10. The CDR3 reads CASSPSGGTRADTQYF. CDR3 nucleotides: TGTGCCAGCAGTCCAAGCGGGGGGACGAGGGCAGATACGCAGTATTTT.

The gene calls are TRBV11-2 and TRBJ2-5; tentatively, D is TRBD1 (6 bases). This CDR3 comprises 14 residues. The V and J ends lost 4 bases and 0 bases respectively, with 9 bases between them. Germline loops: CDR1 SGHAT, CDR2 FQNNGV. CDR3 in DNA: TGTGCCAGCAGCTCAGGGGCTTACCAAGAGACCCAGTACTTC. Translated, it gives CASSSGAYQETQYF.

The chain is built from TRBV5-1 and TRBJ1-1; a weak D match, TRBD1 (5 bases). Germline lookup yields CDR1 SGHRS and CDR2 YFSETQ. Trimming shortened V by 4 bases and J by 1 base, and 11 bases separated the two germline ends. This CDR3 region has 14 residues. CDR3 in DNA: TGCGCCAGCAGCCAACTAGACAGGAACACTGAAGCTTTCTTT. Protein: CASSQLDRNTEAFF. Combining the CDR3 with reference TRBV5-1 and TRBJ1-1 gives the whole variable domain KAGVTQTPRYLIKTRGQQVTLSCSPISGHRSVSWYQQTPGQGLQFLFEYFSETQRNKGNFPGRFSGRQFSNSRSEMNVSTLELGDSALYLCASSQLDRNTEAFFGQGTRLTVV.

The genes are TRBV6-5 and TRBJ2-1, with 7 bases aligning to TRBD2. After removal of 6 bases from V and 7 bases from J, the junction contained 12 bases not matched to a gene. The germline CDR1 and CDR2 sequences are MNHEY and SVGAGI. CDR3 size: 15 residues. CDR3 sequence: CASRGGTLISNEQFF. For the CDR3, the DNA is TGTGCCAGCAGGGGGGGGACCTTAATTTCGAATGAGCAGTTCTTC.

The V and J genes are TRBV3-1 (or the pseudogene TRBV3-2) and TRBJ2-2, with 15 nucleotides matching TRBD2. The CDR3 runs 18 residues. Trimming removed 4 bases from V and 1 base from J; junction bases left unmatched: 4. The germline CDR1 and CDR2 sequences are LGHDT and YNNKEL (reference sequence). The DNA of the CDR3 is TGTGCCAGCAGCCTACGGACTAGCGGGAGGGGGAACACCGGGGAGCTGTTTTTT. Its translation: CASSLRTSGRGNTGELFF.

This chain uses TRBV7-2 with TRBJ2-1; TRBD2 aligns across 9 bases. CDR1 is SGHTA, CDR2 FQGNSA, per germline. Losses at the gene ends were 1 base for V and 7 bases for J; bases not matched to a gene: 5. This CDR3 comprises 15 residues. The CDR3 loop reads CASSLGGTSRNEQFF. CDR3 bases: TGTGCCAGCAGCTTAGGGGGGACTAGCAGGAATGAGCAGTTCTTC.

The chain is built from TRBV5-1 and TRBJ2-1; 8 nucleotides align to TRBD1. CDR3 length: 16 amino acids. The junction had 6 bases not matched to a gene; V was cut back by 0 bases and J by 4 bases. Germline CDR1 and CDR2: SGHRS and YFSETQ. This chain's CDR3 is CASSLGLRQGYNEQFF. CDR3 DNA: TGCGCCAGCAGCTTGGGCCTGAGACAGGGGTACAATGAGCAGTTCTTC.

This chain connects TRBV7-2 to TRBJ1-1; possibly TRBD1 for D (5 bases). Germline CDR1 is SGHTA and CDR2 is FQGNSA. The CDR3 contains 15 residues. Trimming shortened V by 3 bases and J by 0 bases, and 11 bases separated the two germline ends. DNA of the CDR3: TGTGCCAGCAGCTTGGGACGGCGGATGAACACTGAAGCTTTCTTT. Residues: CASSLGRRMNTEAFF.

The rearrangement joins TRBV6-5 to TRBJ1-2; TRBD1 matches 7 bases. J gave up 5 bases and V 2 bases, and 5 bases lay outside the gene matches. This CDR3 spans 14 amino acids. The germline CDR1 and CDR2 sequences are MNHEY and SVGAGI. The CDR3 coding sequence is TGTGCCAGCAGTTACGCGAGGGACAGATATGGCTACACCTTC. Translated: CASSYARDRYGYTF.

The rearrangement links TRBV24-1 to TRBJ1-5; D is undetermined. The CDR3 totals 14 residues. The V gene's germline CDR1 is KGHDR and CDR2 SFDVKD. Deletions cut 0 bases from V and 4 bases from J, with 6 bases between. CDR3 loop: CATSDLPPNQPQHF. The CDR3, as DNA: TGTGCCACCAGTGATTTGCCCCCGAATCAGCCCCAGCATTTT.

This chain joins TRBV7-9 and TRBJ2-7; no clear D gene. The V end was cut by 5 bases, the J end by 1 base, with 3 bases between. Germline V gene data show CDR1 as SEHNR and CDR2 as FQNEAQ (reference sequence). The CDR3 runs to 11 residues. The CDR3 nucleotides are TGTGCCAGCAGCGCATCCTACGAGCAGTACTTC. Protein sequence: CASSASYEQYF. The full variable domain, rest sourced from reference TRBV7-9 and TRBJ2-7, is DTGVSQNPRHKITKRGQNVTFRCDPISEHNRLYWYRQTLGQGPEFLTYFQNEAQLEKSRLLSDRFSAERPKGSFSTLEIQRTEQGDSAMYLCASSASYEQYFGPGTRLTVT.

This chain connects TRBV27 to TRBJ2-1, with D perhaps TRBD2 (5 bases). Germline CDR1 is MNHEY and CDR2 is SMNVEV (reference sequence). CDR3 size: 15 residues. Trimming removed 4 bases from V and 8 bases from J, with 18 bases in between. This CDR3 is CASSSRVGSGDEQFF. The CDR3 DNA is TGTGCCAGCAGTTCGCGGGTGGGCTCCGGCGATGAGCAGTTCTTC.

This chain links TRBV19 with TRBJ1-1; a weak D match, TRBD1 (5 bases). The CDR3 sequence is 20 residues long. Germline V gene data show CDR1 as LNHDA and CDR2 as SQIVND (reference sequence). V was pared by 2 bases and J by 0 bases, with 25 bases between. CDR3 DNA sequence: TGTGCCAGTAGTATACGTCGTTTTGGGACGGTAAAATTCATGAACACTGAAGCTTTCTTT. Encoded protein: CASSIRRFGTVKFMNTEAFF.